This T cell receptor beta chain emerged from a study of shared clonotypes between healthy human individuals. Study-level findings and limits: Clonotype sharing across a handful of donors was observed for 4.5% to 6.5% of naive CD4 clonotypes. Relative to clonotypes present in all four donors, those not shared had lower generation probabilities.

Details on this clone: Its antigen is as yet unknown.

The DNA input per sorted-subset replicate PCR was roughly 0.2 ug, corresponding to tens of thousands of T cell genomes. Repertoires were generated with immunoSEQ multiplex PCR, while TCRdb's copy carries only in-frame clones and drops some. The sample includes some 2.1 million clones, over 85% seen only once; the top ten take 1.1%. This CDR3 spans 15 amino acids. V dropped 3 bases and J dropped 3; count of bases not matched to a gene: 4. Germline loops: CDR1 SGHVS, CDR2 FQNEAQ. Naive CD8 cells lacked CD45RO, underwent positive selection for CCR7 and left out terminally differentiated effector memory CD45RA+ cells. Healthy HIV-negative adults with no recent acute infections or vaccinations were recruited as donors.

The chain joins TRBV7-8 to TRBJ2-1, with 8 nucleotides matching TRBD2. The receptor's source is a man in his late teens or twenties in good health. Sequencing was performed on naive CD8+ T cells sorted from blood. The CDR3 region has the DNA TGTGCCAGCAGCTTTGTTAGCGGGGTCTACAATGAGCAGTTCTTC. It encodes CASSFVSGVYNEQFF.